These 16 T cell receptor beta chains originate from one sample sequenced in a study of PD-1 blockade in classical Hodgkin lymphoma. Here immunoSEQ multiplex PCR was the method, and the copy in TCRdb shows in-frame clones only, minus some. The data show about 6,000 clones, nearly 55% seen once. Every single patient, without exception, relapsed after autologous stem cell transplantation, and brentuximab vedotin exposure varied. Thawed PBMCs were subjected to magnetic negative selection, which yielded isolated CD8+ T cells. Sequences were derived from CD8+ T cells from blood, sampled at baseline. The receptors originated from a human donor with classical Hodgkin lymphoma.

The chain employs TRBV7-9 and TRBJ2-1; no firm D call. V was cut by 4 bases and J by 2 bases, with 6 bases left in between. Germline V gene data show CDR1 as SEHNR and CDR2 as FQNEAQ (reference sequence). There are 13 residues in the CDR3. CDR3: CASSSPTYNEQFF. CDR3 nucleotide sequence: TGTGCCAGCAGCTCCCCGACCTACAATGAGCAGTTCTTC.

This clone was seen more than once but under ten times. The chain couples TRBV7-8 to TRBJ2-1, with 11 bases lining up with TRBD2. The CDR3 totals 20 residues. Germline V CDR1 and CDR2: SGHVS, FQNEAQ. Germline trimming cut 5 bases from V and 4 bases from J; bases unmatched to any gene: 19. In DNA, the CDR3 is TGTGCCAGCAGCCCAGCCGGGACTAGCGGAACCGGGAGTTTGTACAATGAGCAGTTCTTC. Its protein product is CASSPAGTSGTGSLYNEQFF.

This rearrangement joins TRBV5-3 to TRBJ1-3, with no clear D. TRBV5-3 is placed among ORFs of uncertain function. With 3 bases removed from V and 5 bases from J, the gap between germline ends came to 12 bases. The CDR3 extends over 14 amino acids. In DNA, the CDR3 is TGTGCCAGAAGCTCCAGGACCACTCGAAACACCATATATTTT. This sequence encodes CARSSRTTRNTIYF.

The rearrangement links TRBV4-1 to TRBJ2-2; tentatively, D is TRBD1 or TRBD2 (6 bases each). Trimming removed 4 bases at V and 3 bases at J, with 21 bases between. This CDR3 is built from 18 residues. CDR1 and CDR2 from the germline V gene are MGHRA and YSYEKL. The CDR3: CASSPLGSEGGDTGELFF. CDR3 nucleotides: TGCGCCAGCAGCCCCCTCGGGAGCGAGGGGGGCGACACCGGGGAGCTGTTTTTT.

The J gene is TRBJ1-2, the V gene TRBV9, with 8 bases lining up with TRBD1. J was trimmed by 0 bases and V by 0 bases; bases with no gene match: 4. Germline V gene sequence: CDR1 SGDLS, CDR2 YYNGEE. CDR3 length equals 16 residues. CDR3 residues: CASSVAGDRTNYGYTF. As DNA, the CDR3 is TGTGCCAGCAGCGTAGCGGGGGACAGGACTAACTATGGCTACACCTTC.

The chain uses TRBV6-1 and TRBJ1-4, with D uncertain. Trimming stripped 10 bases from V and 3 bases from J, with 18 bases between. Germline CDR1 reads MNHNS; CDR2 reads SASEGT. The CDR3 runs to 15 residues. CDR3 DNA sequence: TGTGCCACCACGAAAATTTGGGTGGCTAATGAAAAACTGTTTTTT. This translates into CATTKIWVANEKLFF.

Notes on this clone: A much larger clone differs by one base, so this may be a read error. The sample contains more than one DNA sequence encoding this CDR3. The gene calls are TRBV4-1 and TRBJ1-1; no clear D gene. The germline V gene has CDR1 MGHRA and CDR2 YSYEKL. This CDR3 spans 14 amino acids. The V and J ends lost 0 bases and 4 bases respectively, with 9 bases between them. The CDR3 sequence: CASSQDREGTEAFF. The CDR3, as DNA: TGCGCCAGCAGCCAAGATAGAGAGGGCACTGAAGCTTTCTTT.

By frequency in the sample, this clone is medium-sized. The CDR3 region is CASRPEGFEAFF. The CDR3 nucleotides read TGTGCCAGTAGGCCCGAGGGCTTTGAAGCTTTCTTT. J is TRBJ1-1 and V is TRBV19; D is undetermined. V lost 6 bases and J lost 7, with 12 bases in between. There are 12 residues in the CDR3. Germline values: CDR1 LNHDA, CDR2 SQIVND (reference sequence).

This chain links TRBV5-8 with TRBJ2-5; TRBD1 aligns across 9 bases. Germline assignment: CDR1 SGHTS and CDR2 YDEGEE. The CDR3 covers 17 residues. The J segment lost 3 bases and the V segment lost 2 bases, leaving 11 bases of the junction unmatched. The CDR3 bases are TGTGCCAGCAGCTTAGACGAAACCGGGACAGGGAAAGAGACCCAGTACTTC. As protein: CASSLDETGTGKETQYF.

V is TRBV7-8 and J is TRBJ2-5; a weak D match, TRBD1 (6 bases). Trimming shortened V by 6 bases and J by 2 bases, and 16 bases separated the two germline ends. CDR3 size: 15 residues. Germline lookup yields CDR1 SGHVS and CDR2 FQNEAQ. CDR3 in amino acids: CASRAGQGRQETQYF. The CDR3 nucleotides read TGTGCCAGCAGAGCCGGTCAGGGGAGACAAGAGACCCAGTACTTC.

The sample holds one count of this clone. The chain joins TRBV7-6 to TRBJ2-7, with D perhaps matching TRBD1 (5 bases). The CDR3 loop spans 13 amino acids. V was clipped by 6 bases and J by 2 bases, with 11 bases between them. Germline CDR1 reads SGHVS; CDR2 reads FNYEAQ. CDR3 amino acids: CASSQGAAYEQYF. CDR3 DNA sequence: TGTGCCAGCAGTCAAGGGGCGGCCTACGAGCAGTACTTC. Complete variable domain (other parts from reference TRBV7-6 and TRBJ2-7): GAGVSQSPRYKVTKRGQDVALRCDPISGHVSLYWYRQALGQGPEFLTYFNYEAQQDKSGLPNDRFSAERPEGSISTLTIQRTEQRDSAMYRCASSQGAAYEQYFGPGTRLTVT.

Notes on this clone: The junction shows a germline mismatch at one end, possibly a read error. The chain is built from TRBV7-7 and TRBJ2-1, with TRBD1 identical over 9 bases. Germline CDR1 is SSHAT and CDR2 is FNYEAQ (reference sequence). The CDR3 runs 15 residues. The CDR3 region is CASSSNRDRVHEQFF. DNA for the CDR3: TGTGCTAGCAGCTCCAACCGGGACAGGGTGCATGAGCAGTTCTTC.

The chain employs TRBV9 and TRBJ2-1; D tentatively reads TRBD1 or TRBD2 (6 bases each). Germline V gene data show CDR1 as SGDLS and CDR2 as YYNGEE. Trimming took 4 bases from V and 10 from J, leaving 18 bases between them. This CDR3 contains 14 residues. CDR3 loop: CASSPRGASGEQFF. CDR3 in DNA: TGTGCCAGCAGCCCGAGGGGGGCCTCAGGGGAGCAGTTCTTC.

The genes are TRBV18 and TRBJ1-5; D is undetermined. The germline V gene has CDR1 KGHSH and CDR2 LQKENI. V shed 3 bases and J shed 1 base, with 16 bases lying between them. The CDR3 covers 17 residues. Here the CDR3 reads CASSPQHSDGSNQPQHF. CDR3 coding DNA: TGTGCCAGCTCACCCCAACACTCGGACGGAAGCAATCAGCCCCAGCATTTT.

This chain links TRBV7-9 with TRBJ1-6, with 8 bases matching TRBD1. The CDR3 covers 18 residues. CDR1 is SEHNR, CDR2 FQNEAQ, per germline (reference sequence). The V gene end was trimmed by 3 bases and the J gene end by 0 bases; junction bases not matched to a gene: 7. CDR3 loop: CASSFGQGGISYNSPLHF. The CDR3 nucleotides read TGTGCCAGCAGCTTCGGACAGGGAGGGATCTCCTATAATTCACCCCTCCACTTT.

CDR3 DNA: TGTGCCAGTAGAGGGTACGGGGGGGGCCTTTACAATGAGCAGTTCTTC. Translation gives CASRGYGGGLYNEQFF. The chain recombines TRBV19 with TRBJ2-1; 8 bases agree with TRBD2. Looked up from germline, CDR1 is LNHDA and CDR2 is SQIVND (reference sequence). V lost 6 bases and J lost 4; bases outside the gene matches: 11. The CDR3 sequence is 16 residues long.